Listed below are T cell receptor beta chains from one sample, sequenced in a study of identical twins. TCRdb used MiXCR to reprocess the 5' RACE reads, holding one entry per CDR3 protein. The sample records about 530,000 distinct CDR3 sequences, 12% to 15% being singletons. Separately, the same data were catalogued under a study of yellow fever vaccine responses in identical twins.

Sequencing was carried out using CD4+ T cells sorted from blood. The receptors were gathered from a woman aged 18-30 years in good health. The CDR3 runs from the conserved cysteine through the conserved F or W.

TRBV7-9	CASSLKSGTPGKETQYF
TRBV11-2	CASSLDRQGAYSGNTIYF
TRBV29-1	CSVLSLSANTEAFF
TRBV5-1	CASSTGAVKNIQYF
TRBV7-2	CASSQQGIRADTQYF
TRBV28	CASSLVLAGGINEQFF
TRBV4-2	CASSQEDSSWGEQYF
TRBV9	CASSEQGATYNEQFF
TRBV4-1	CASSQKRGGNYEQHF
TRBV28	CASSLLHPGAQPQHF
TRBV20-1	CSARASGMGETQYF
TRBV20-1	CSATRTSATGANVLTF
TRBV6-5	CASSSPKGEQYF
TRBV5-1	CASSLRVSYEQYF
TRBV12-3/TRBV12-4	CTFSTGGTRGHLRGNEQFF
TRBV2	CACCPRVAGGPRTGELFF
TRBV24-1	CATSGAKTGAQETQYF
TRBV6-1	CASSEDGDQPQHF
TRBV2	CASNHRASEQYF
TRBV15	CATSRGGSGTDTQYF